This T cell receptor beta chain was identified in a study of blood T cells in healthy people across ages. Each sample had at least 7 million PBMCs isolated. Extraction of total RNA produced a minimum of 6 micrograms from each sample. Of note for this clonotype: Its target is not known.

The use of a sample-barcoded 5' primer and a J-beta primer mix characterized a second PCR of 7 to 11 cycles. Via MiXCR, TCRdb re-called the 5' RACE reads, giving one row per CDR3 protein. Seen here are around 900,000 distinct CDR3 sequences, under 35% observed once, and the top ten hold 15% to 20%. Germline V gene data show CDR1 as SEHNR and CDR2 as FQNEAQ (reference sequence). The CDR3 has 16 amino acids. V was trimmed by 5 bases and J by 4 bases, leaving 17 bases between them. Overall study results and limits: More naive CD4+ cells and higher diversity were found in long-lived than in aged donors.

The V gene is TRBV7-9, the J gene TRBJ2-2; D possibly corresponds to TRBD2 (5 bases). This receptor was identified in a woman at least 80 years old in good health. Material: blood. The DNA for the CDR3 is TGTGCCAGCAGCCCCGGGGTCAGGTTGGGCACCGGGGAGCTGTTTTTT. Residues: CASSPGVRLGTGELFF. Filled out from reference TRBV7-9 and TRBJ2-2, the complete variable domain reads DTGVSQNPRHKITKRGQNVTFRCDPISEHNRLYWYRQTLGQGPEFLTYFQNEAQLEKSRLLSDRFSAERPKGSFSTLEIQRTEQGDSAMYLCASSPGVRLGTGELFFGEGSRLTVL.